The clone carrying this T cell receptor beta chain was observed a few times. Time point meaning: sample taken at primary tumor resection. This sample was included in a study of spatial heterogeneity in lung cancer. The CDR3 loop spans 14 amino acids. V was cut by 4 bases and J by 5 bases, with 15 bases left in between. Germline loops: CDR1 SGHRS, CDR2 YFSETQ. TCRdb fed the 5' RACE reads into MiXCR, producing one record per CDR3 protein. The sample consists of tens of thousands of distinct CDR3 sequences, roughly 12% of them appearing once. The sequence was collected from a male donor with early-stage non-small cell lung cancer. J is TRBJ1-1 and V is TRBV5-1, with D perhaps matching TRBD1 (5 bases). Source: PBMCs, taken at surgery. CDR3 nucleotides: TGCGCCAGCAGCGCTTTCGGGACGCAAACTGAAGCTTTCTTT. The encoded protein is CASSAFGTQTEAFF.